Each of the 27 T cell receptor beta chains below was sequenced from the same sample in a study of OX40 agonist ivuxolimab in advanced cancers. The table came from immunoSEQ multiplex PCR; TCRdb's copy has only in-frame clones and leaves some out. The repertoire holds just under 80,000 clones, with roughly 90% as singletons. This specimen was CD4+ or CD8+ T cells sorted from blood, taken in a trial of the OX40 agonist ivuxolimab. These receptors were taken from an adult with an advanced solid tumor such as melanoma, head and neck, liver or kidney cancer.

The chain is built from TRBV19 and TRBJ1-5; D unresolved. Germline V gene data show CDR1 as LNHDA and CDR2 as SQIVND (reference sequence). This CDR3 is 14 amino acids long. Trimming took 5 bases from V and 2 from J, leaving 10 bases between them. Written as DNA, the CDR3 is TGTGCCAGTAGTGCCGTGGCCGGCAATCAGCCCCAGCATTTT. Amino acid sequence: CASSAVAGNQPQHF.

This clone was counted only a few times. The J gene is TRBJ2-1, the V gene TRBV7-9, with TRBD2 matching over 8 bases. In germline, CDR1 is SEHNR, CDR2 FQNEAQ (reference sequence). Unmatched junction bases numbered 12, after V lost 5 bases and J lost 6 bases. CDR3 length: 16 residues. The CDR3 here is CASSPPFREGLNEQFF. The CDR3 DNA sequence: TGTGCCAGCAGCCCGCCCTTCCGGGAGGGGCTCAATGAGCAGTTCTTC.

CDR3 protein: CASSPFASGTAGELFF. The CDR3 region has the DNA TGTGCCAGCAGCCCCTTCGCTAGCGGGACCGCCGGGGAGCTGTTTTTT. The gene calls are TRBV7-2 and TRBJ2-2; 9 nucleotides match TRBD2. The junction had 10 bases not matched to a gene; V was cut back by 5 bases and J by 6 bases. Germline values: CDR1 SGHTA, CDR2 FQGNSA. The CDR3 covers 16 residues.

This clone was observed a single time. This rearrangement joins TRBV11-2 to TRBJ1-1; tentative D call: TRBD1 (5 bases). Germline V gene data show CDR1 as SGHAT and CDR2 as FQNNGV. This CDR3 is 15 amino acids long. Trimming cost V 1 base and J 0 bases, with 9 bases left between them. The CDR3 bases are TGTGCCAGCAGCTTAGCGACAGTAATGAACACTGAAGCTTTCTTT. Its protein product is CASSLATVMNTEAFF.

The CDR3 loop is CSARTSGSGEQFF. For the CDR3, the DNA is TGCAGCGCCAGGACTAGCGGGAGTGGGGAGCAGTTCTTC. This chain connects TRBV29-1 to TRBJ2-1; the match to TRBD2 covers 13 bases. This CDR3 comprises 13 residues. Germline V lookup: CDR1 SQVTM, CDR2 ANQGSEA. V lost 7 bases to trimming and J lost 10 bases; unmatched junction nucleotides: 7.

The CDR3 loop reads CASSLDRGTTETQYF. CDR3 DNA: TGTGCCAGCAGCTTGGACAGGGGGACTACAGAGACCCAGTACTTC. V gene TRBV5-6 combines with J gene TRBJ2-5; D possibly corresponds to TRBD1 (8 bases). CDR1 SGHDT and CDR2 YYEEEE come from the germline V gene. The germline V and J ends were trimmed by 0 bases and 4 bases, with 13 bases remaining between them. The CDR3 has 15 amino acids. Full variable domain (rest looked up from reference TRBV5-6 and TRBJ2-5): DAGVTQSPTHLIKTRGQQVTLRCSPKSGHDTVSWYQQALGQGPQFIFQYYEEEERQRGNFPDRFSGHQFPNYSSELNVNALLLGDSALYLCASSLDRGTTETQYFGPGTRLLVL.

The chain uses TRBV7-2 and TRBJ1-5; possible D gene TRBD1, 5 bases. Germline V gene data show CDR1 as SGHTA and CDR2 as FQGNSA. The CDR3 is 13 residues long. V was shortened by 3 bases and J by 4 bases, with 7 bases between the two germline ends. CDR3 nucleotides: TGTGCCAGCAGCTTTGGGGGGAATCAGCCCCAGCATTTT. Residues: CASSFGGNQPQHF.

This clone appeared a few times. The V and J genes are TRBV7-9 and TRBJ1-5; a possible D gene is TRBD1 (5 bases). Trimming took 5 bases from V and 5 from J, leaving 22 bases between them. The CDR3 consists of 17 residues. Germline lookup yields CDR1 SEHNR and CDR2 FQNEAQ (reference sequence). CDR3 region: CASSQGVATRRYQPQHF. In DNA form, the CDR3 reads TGTGCCAGCAGCCAAGGGGTCGCGACGAGGAGGTATCAGCCCCAGCATTTT.

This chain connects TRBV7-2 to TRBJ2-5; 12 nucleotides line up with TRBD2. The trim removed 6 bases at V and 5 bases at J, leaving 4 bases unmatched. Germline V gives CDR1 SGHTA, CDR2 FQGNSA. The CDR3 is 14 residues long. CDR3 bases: TGTGCCAGCAGGACTAGCGGGAGCAGCGAGACCCAGTACTTC. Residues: CASRTSGSSETQYF.

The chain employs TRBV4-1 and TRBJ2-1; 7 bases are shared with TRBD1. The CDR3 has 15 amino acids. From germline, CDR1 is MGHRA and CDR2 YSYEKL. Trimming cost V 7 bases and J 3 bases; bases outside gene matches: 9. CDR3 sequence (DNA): TGCGCCAGCAAATCGATCCGGGACAGCTACAATGAGCAGTTCTTC. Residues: CASKSIRDSYNEQFF.

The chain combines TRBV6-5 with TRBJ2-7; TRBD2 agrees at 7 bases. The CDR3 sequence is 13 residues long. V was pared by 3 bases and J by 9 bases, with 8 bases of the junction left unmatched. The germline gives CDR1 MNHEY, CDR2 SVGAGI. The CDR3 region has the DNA TGTGCCAGCAGTTATGATGGGCTAGCGGTGCAGTACTTC. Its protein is CASSYDGLAVQYF.

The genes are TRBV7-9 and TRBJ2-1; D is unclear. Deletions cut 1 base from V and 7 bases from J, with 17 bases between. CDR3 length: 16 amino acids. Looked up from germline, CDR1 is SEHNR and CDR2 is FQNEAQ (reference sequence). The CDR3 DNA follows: TGTGCCAGCAGCTTAGTGGCGTCCCCCAGGCGGAATGAGCAGTTCTTC. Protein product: CASSLVASPRRNEQFF.

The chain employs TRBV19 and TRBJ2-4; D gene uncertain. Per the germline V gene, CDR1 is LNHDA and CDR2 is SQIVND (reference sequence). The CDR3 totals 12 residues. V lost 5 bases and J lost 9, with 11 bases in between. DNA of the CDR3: TGTGCCAGTAGTCCCCCCGAAAGCATTCAGTACTTC. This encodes CASSPPESIQYF.

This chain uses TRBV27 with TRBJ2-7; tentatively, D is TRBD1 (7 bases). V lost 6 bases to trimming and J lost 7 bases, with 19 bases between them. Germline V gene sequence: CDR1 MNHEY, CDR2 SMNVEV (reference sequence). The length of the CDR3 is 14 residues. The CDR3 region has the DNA TGTGCCAGCAGCAGGGGGGAAGGCACGCGGGAGCAGTACTTC. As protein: CASSRGEGTREQYF.

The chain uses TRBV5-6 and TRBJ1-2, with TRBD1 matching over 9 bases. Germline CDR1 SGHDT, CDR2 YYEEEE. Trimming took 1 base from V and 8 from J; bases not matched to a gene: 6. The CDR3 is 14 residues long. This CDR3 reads CASSLIQGAGGYTF. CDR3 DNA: TGTGCCAGCAGCTTGATACAGGGGGCTGGCGGCTACACCTTC.

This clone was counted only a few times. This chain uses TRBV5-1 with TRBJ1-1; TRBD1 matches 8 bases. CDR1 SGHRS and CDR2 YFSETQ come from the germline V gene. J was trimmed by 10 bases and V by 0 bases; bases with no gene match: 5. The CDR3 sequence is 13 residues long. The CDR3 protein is CASSLAGGELAFF. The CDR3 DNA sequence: TGCGCCAGCAGCTTGGCAGGGGGCGAGTTAGCTTTCTTT.

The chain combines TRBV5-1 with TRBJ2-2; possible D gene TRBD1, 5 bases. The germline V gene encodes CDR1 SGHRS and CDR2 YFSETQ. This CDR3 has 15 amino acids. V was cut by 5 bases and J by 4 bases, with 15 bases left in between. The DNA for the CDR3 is TGCGCCAGCAGTATAGGGGCAGGGATCACCGGGGAGCTGTTTTTT. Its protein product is CASSIGAGITGELFF. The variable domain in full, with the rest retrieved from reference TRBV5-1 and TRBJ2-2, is KAGVTQTPRYLIKTRGQQVTLSCSPISGHRSVSWYQQTPGQGLQFLFEYFSETQRNKGNFPGRFSGRQFSNSRSEMNVSTLELGDSALYLCASSIGAGITGELFFGEGSRLTVL.

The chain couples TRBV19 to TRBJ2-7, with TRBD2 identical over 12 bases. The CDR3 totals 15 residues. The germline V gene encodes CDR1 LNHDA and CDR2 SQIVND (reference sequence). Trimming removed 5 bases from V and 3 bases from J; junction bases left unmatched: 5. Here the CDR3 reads CASSSKTSGSYEQYF. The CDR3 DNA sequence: TGTGCCAGTAGTTCTAAGACTAGCGGGAGCTACGAGCAGTACTTC.

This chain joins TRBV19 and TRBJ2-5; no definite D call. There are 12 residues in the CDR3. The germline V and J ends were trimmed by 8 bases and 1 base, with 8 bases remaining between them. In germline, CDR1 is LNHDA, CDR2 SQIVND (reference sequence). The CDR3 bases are TGTGCCAGTTCCCAGTTCCAAGAGACCCAGTACTTC. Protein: CASSQFQETQYF.

The CDR3 DNA is TGCGCCAGCACTCAGGGGAGTGGCGACACCATATATTTT. Protein sequence: CASTQGSGDTIYF. The chain links TRBV10-2 to TRBJ1-3; D might be TRBD1 (6 bases). Trimming stripped 7 bases from V and 8 bases from J, with 15 bases between. This CDR3 region has 13 residues. The germline gives CDR1 WSHSY, CDR2 SAAADI.

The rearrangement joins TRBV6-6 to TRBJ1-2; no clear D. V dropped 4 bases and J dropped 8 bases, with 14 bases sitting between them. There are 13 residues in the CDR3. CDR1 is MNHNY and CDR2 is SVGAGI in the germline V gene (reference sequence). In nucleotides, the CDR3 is TGTGCCAGCAGTTCCCCGGGGTTCCCGGGCTACACCTTC. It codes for CASSSPGFPGYTF.

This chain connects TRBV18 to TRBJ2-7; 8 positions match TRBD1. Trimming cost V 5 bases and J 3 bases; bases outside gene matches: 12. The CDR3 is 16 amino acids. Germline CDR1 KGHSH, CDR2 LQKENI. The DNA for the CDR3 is TGTGCCAGCTCAACCCTGAACAGGGGGAACTACTACGAGCAGTACTTC. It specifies CASSTLNRGNYYEQYF.

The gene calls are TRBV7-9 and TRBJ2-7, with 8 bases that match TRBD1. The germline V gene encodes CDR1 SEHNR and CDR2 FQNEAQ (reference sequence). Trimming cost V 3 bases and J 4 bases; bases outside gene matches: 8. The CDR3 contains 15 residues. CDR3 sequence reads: CASSFSGTGGYEQYF. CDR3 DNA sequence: TGTGCCAGCAGCTTTTCCGGGACAGGTGGATACGAGCAGTACTTC. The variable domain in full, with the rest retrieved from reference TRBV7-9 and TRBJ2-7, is DTGVSQNPRHKITKRGQNVTFRCDPISEHNRLYWYRQTLGQGPEFLTYFQNEAQLEKSRLLSDRFSAERPKGSFSTLEIQRTEQGDSAMYLCASSFSGTGGYEQYFGPGTRLTVT.

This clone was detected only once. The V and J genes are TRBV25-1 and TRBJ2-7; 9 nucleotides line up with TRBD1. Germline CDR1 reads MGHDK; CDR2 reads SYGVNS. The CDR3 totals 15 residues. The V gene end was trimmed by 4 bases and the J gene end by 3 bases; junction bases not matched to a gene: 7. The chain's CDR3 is CASSGSGTGNYEQYF. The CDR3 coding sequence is TGTGCCAGCAGTGGGTCCGGGACAGGGAACTACGAGCAGTACTTC.

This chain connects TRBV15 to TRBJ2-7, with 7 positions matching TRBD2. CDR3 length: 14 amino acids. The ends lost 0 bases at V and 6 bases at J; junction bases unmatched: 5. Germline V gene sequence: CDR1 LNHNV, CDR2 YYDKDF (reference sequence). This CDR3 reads CATSRDAGEVEQYF. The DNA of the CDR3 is TGTGCCACCAGCAGAGATGCGGGGGAGGTCGAGCAGTACTTC.

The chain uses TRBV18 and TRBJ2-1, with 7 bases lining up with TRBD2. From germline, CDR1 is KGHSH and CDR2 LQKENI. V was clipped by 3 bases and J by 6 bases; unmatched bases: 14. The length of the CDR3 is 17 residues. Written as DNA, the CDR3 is TGTGCCAGCTCACCGGGTCGGGGGGACCCTCAGGTCAATGAGCAGTTCTTC. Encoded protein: CASSPGRGDPQVNEQFF.

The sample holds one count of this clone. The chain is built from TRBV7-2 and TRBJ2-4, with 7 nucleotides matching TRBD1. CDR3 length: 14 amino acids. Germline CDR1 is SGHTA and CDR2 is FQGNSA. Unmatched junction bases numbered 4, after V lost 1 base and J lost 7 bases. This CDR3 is CASSLGRGSNIQYF. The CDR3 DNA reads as TGTGCCAGCAGCTTAGGCAGGGGGAGTAACATTCAGTACTTC.